Listed here is a single T cell receptor beta chain. Its antigen is as yet unknown. The sample comes from a study of graft-versus-host responses after intestinal transplantation. Study observations and caveats: Peak levels of circulating GvH clones tracked with early post-transplant HvG declines. Recipient-marrow GvH clones were detected, some having first appeared in ileum or blood.

Trimming removed 0 bases from V and 2 bases from J, with 18 bases in between. Germline V lookup: CDR1 SGHAT, CDR2 FQNNGV. This CDR3 has 18 residues. Measured with immunoSEQ multiplex PCR; TCRdb has only the in-frame clones, and not every one. The sample consists of some 76,000 clones, roughly 84% of them appearing once. Sequenced material: unstimulated CD8+ T cells sorted from spleen or lymph node cells, taken before transplant. The J gene is TRBJ2-3, the V gene TRBV11-2; D possibly matches TRBD1 or TRBD2 (6 bases each). This TCR was recovered from a human donor who was the organ donor for an intestinal transplant. The DNA for the CDR3 is TGTGCCAGCAGCTTAGACGGGGGCCTATACATAATCACAGATACGCAGTATTTT. Residues: CASSLDGGLYIITDTQYF.